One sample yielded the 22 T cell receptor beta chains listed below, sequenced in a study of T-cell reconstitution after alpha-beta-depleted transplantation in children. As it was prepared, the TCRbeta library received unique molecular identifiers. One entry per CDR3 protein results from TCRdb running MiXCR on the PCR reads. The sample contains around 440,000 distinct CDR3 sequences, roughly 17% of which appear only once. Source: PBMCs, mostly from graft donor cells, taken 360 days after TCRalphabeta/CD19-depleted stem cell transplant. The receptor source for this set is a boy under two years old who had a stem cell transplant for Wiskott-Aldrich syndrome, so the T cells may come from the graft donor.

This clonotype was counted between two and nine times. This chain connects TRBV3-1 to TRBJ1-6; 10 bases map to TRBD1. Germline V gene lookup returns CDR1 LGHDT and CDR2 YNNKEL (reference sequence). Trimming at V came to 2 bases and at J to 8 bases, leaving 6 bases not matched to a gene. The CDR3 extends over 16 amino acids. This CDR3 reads CASSQSGTGVYSPLHF. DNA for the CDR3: TGTGCCAGCAGCCAAAGCGGGACAGGGGTTTATTCACCCCTCCACTTT.

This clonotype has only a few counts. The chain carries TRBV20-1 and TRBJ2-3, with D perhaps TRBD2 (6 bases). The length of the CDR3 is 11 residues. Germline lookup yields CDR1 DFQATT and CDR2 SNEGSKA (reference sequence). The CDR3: CRIAGTDTQYF. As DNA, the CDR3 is TGCAGGATAGCGGGCACAGATACGCAGTATTTT.

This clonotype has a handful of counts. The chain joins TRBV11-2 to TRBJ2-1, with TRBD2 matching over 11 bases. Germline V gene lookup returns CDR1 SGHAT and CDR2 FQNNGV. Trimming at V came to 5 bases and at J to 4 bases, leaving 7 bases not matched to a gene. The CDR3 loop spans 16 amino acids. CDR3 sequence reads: CASSRKGTSGYNEQFF. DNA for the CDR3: TGTGCCAGCAGCCGAAAAGGGACTAGCGGATACAATGAGCAGTTCTTC.

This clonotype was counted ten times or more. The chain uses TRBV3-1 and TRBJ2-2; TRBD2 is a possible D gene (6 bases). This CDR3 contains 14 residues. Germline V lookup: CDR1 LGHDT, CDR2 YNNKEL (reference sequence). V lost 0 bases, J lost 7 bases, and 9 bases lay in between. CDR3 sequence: CASSQEGEVGELFF. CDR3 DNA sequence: TGTGCCAGCAGCCAAGAAGGGGAGGTCGGGGAGCTGTTTTTT.

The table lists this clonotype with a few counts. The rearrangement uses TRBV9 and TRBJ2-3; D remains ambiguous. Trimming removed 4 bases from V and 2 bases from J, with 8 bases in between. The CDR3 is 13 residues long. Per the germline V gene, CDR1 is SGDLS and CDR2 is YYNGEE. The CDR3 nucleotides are TGTGCCAGCAGCCTAACGATCACAGATACGCAGTATTTT. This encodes CASSLTITDTQYF.

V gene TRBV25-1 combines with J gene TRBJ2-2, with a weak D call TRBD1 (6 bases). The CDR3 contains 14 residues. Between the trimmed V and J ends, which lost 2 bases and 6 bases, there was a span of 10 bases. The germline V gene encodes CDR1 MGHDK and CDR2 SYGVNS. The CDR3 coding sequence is TGTGCCAGCAGTGAACAGGGGTTTTCCGGGGAGCTGTTTTTT. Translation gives CASSEQGFSGELFF.

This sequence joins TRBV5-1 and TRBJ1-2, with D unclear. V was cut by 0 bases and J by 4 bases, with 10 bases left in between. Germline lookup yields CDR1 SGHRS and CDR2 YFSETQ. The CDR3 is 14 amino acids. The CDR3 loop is CASSLESQSYGYTF. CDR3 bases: TGCGCCAGCAGCTTGGAATCACAAAGCTATGGCTACACCTTC.

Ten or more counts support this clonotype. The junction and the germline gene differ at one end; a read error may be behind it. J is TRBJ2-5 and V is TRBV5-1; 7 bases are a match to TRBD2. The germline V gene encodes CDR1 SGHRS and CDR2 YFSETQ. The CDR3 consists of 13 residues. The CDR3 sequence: CASSPSGQETQYF. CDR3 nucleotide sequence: TGTGCCAGCAGTCCTAGCGGCCAAGAGACCCAGTACTTC.

The CDR3 DNA is TGTGCCAGCAGTTTATGGGGAGGGGACAATGAGCAGTTCTTC. Residues: CASSLWGGDNEQFF. This chain links TRBV28 with TRBJ2-1; 7 bases line up with TRBD2. The CDR3 length is 14 residues. CDR1 and CDR2 (germline): MDHEN, SYDVKM. J was trimmed by 5 bases and V by 0 bases; bases with no gene match: 1.

CDR3 DNA sequence: TGTGCCAGCAGTACAGGGGGCGAAAATCAGCCCCAGCATTTT. This gives the protein CASSTGGENQPQHF. The V call is TRBV12-3 or TRBV12-4, the J call TRBJ1-5; the match to TRBD1 covers 9 bases. This CDR3 has 14 residues. The V gene end was trimmed by 5 bases and the J gene end by 4 bases; junction bases not matched to a gene: 3.

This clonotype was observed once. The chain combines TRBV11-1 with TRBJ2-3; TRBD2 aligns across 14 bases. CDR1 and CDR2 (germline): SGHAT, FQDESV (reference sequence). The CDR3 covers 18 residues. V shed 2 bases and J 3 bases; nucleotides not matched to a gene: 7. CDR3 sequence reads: CASSLKDRTSGRTDTQYF. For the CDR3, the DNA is TGTGCCAGCAGCTTAAAGGACCGGACTAGCGGGAGGACAGATACGCAGTATTTT.

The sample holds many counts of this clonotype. CDR3 region: CASSLVTSWIGKGQYF. For the CDR3, the DNA is TGTGCCAGCAGTTTAGTGACTAGTTGGATCGGTAAAGGGCAGTATTTT. The chain has TRBV12-3 or TRBV12-4 and TRBJ2-3; D might be TRBD2 (6 bases). The V end was cut by 1 base, the J end by 11 bases, with 22 bases between. The length of the CDR3 is 16 residues.

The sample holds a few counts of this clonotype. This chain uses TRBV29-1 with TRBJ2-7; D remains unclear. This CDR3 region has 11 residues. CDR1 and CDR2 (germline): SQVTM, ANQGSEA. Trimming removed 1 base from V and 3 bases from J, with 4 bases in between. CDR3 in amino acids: CSVEGNYEQYF. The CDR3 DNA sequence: TGCAGCGTTGAAGGGAACTACGAGCAGTACTTC.

CDR3 amino acids: CASSLVDKSSYEQYF. The CDR3 nucleotides read TGTGCCAGCAGCTTAGTTGACAAGTCCAGCTACGAGCAGTACTTC. The chain combines TRBV7-6 with TRBJ2-7; D unresolved. V lost 1 base and J 3 bases, leaving 13 bases between the germline ends. The CDR3 consists of 15 residues. The germline gives CDR1 SGHVS, CDR2 FNYEAQ.

The CDR3 here is CASSLVPLTGGDGYTF. For the CDR3, the DNA is TGTGCCAGCAGCTTAGTCCCTTTGACAGGGGGGGATGGCTACACCTTC. The rearrangement links TRBV11-2 to TRBJ1-2; 9 bases align to TRBD1. Trimming removed 1 base from V and 6 bases from J; junction bases left unmatched: 9. The CDR3 is made up of 16 amino acids. The germline V gene has CDR1 SGHAT and CDR2 FQNNGV.

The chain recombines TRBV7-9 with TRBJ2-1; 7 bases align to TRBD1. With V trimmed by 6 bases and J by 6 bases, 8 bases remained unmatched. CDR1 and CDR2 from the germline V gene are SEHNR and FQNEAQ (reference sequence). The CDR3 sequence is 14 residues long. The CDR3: CASSLVGQLNEQFF. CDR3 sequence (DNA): TGTGCCAGCAGTCTAGTGGGACAGCTCAATGAGCAGTTCTTC.

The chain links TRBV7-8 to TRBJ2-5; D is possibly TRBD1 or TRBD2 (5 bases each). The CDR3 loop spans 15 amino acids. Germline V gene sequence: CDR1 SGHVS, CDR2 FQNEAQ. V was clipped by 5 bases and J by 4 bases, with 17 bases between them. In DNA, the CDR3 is TGTGCCAGCAGCCAAGGGACCGGTTCGGGAGAGACCCAGTACTTC. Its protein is CASSQGTGSGETQYF. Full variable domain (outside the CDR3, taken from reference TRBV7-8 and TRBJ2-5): GAGVSQSPRYKVAKRGQDVALRCDPISGHVSLFWYQQALGQGPEFLTYFQNEAQLDKSGLPSDRFFAERPEGSVSTLKIQRTQQEDSAVYLCASSQGTGSGETQYFGPGTRLLVL.

CDR3 residues: CATGPSGSPEQYF. DNA for the CDR3: TGTGCCACGGGACCCAGCGGGAGCCCCGAGCAGTACTTC. The rearrangement joins TRBV6-1 to TRBJ2-7, with 8 nucleotides matching TRBD2. The V and J ends lost 10 bases and 6 bases, in that order; junction bases with no gene match: 11. The CDR3 is 13 residues long. Germline assignment: CDR1 MNHNS and CDR2 SASEGT.

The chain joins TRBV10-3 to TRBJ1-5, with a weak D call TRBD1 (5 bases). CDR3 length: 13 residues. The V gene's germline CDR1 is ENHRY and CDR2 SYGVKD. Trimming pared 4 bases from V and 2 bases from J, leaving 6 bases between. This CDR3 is CAISATGNQPQHF. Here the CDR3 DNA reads TGTGCCATCAGTGCGACAGGCAATCAGCCCCAGCATTTT.

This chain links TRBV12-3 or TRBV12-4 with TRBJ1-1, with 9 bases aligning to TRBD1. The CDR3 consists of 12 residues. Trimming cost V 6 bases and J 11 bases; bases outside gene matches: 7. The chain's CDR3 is CASSPGQGGAFF. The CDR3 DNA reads TGTGCCAGCAGCCCGGGACAGGGTGGGGCTTTCTTT.

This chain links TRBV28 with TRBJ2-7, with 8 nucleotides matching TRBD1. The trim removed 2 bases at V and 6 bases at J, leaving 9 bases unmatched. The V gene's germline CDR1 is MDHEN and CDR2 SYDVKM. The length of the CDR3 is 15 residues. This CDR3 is CASSLATHDRGEQYF. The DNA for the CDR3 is TGTGCCAGCAGTTTAGCGACCCACGACAGGGGCGAGCAGTACTTC.

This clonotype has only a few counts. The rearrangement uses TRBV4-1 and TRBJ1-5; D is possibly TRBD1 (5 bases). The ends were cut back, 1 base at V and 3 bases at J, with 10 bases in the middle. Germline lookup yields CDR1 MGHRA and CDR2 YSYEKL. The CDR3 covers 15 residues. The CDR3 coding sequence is TGCGCCAGCAGCCAAGGGAGGGGTTCCAATCAGCCCCAGCATTTT. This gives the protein CASSQGRGSNQPQHF.